These 6 T cell receptor beta chains were sequenced from one sample in a study of T cell repertoires in chronic hepatitis B. Libraries were prepared by immunoSEQ multiplex PCR; TCRdb keeps only in-frame clonotypes and omits some of them. The table shows about 480 clones, with 84% occurring only once. Sequenced input: HBV polymerase (pol387) epitope-specific CD8+ T cells from PBMCs. The receptor source for this set is a human donor with chronic hepatitis B virus infection.

This rearrangement joins TRBV7-6 to TRBJ1-3, with D possibly being TRBD1 (5 bases). V was shortened by 3 bases and J by 2 bases, with 17 bases between the two germline ends. The CDR3 is 17 amino acids. Germline V gene data show CDR1 as SGHVS and CDR2 as FNYEAQ. CDR3 in DNA: TGTGCCAGCAGCTTGGGTTGGGGGAAACATCCTGGAAACACCATATATTTT. Translating gives CASSLGWGKHPGNTIYF. The full variable domain, completed using reference TRBV7-6 and TRBJ1-3, is GAGVSQSPRYKVTKRGQDVALRCDPISGHVSLYWYRQALGQGPEFLTYFNYEAQQDKSGLPNDRFSAERPEGSISTLTIQRTEQRDSAMYRCASSLGWGKHPGNTIYFGEGSWLTVV.

This chain joins TRBV2 and TRBJ1-2, with D perhaps matching TRBD1 (5 bases). This CDR3 has 14 amino acids. V was clipped by 3 bases and J by 3 bases, with 11 bases between them. The germline CDR1 and CDR2 sequences are SNHLY and FYNNEI. The chain's CDR3 is CASSDSRVYYGYTF. The CDR3 nucleotides are TGTGCCAGCAGTGACTCCAGGGTATACTATGGCTACACCTTC.

This chain links TRBV12-5 with TRBJ2-7; D call uncertain. The CDR3 loop spans 11 amino acids. The V and J ends lost 2 bases and 5 bases respectively, with 4 bases between them. Germline V gene data show CDR1 as LGHNT and CDR2 as FRNRAP. In DNA form, the CDR3 reads TGTGCTAGTGGTTTGACCCACGAGCAGTACTTC. Translated: CASGLTHEQYF.

The chain couples TRBV4-3 to TRBJ2-1; TRBD1 matches at 7 bases. V lost 1 base to trimming and J lost 6 bases; unmatched junction nucleotides: 15. The V gene's germline CDR1 is LGHNA and CDR2 YSLEER. The CDR3 totals 18 residues. This CDR3 is CASSQGINRDSMFNEQFF. CDR3 DNA: TGCGCCAGCAGCCAAGGGATAAACCGGGACAGTATGTTCAATGAGCAGTTCTTC.

V and J are TRBV15 and TRBJ2-7; 8 bases are shared with TRBD2. CDR3 length: 16 residues. The trim removed 1 base at V and 1 base at J, leaving 6 bases unmatched. Germline CDR1 LNHNV, CDR2 YYDKDF (reference sequence). CDR3 region: CATSRVRGGGSYEQYF. The CDR3, as DNA: TGTGCCACCAGCAGAGTGCGGGGCGGGGGGTCCTACGAGCAGTACTTC. Supplemented by reference TRBV15 and TRBJ2-7, the full variable domain reads DAMVIQNPRYQVTQFGKPVTLSCSQTLNHNVMYWYQQKSSQAPKLLFHYYDKDFNNEADTPDNFQSRRPNTSFCFLDIRSPGLGDTAMYLCATSRVRGGGSYEQYFGPGTRLTVT.

V gene TRBV6-5 combines with J gene TRBJ2-1; perhaps D is TRBD1 or TRBD2 (5 bases each). V lost 6 bases and J 9 bases, leaving 21 bases between the germline ends. Germline V gives CDR1 MNHEY, CDR2 SVGAGI. CDR3 size: 15 residues. This CDR3 is CASSNKGPSRGEQFF. DNA for the CDR3: TGTGCCAGCAGCAACAAGGGACCCTCGAGGGGTGAGCAGTTCTTC.